These 2 T cell receptor beta chains were all obtained from the same sample, sequenced in a study of a mutant IDH1 vaccine in newly diagnosed glioma. Repertoires were generated with immunoSEQ multiplex PCR, while TCRdb's copy carries only in-frame clones and drops some. The data show tens of thousands of clones, 80% to 90% seen once. The sample's time point: week 35, safety follow-up. Mutant IDH1 20-mer peptide, at 300 ug, made up each vaccine dose, with topical imiquimod. No antigen has been identified for these receptors. The specimen was PBMCs, collected from a glioma patient whose treatment included an IDH1 peptide vaccine. The receptors originated from a man in his forties or fifties with glioma.

The chain links TRBV5-1 to TRBJ1-5; 9 positions match TRBD1. This CDR3 has 17 residues. With 0 bases clipped from V and 0 bases from J, the junction kept 4 bases outside the gene matches. Germline values: CDR1 SGHRS, CDR2 YFSETQ. The CDR3 region is CASSLGTGASSNQPQHF. The CDR3 bases are TGCGCCAGCAGCTTGGGGACAGGGGCCAGTAGCAATCAGCCCCAGCATTTT.

The chain has TRBV10-3 and TRBJ2-1, with 7 bases aligning to TRBD2. The CDR3 is 14 amino acids. Trimming removed 11 bases from V and 0 bases from J; junction bases left unmatched: 7. The germline CDR1 and CDR2 sequences are ENHRY and SYGVKD. The CDR3 reads CASEAGSSYNEQFF. The DNA of the CDR3 is TGTGCCTCCGAAGCGGGAAGCTCCTACAATGAGCAGTTCTTC.